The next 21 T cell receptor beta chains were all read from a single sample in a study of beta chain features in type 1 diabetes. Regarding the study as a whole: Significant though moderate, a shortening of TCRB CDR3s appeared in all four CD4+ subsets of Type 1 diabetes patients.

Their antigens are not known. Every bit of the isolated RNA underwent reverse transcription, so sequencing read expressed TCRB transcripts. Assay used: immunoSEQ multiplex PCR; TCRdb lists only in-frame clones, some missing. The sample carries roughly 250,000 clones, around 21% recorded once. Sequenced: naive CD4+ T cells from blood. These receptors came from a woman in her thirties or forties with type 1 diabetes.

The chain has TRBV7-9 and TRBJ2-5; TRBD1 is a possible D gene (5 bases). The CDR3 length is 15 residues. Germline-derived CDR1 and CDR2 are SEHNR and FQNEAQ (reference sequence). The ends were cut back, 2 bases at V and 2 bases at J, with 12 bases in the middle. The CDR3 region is CASSLSLAGQETQYF. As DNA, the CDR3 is TGTGCCAGCAGCTTATCGTTGGCAGGGCAAGAGACCCAGTACTTC.

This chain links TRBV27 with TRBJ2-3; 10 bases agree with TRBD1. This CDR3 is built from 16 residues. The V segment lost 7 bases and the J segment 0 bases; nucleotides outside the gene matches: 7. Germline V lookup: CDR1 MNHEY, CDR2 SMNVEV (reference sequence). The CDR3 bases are TGTGCCAGCACTCCGGGACAGGGGATTAGCACAGATACGCAGTATTTT. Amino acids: CASTPGQGISTDTQYF.

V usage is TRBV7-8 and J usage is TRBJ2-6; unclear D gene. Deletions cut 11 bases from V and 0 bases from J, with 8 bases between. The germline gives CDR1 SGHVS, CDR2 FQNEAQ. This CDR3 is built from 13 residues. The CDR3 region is CAQRSSGANVLTF. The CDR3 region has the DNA TGTGCCCAGAGGAGCTCTGGGGCCAACGTCCTGACTTTC.

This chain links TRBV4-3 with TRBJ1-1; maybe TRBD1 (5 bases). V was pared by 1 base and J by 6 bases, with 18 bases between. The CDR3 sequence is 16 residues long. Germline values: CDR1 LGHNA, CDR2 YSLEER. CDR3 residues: CASSQALGLGWAEAFF. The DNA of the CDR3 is TGCGCCAGCAGCCAAGCCCTGGGGCTGGGGTGGGCTGAAGCTTTCTTT.

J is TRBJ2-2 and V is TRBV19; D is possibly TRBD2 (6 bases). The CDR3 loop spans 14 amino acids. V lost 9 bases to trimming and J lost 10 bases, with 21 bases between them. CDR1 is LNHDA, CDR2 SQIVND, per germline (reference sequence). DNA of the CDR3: TGTGCCAGCGCGGGGCGAATCCATGGAGTGGAGCTGTTTTTT. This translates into CASAGRIHGVELFF.

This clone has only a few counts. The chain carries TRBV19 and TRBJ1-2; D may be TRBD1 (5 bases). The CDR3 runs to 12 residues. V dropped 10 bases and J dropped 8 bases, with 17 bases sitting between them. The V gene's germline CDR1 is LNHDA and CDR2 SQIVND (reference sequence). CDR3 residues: CATSTRQGGYTF. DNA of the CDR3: TGTGCCACCTCCACAAGGCAGGGAGGCTACACCTTC.

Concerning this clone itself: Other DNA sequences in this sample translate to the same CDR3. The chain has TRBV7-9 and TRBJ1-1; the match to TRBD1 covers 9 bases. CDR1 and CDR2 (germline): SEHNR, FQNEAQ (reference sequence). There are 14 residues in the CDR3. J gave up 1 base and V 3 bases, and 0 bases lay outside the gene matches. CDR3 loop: CASSLGQGNTEAFF. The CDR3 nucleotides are TGTGCCAGCAGCTTGGGACAGGGGAACACTGAAGCTTTCTTT. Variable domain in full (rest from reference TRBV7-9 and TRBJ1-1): DTGVSQNPRHKITKRGQNVTFRCDPISEHNRLYWYRQTLGQGPEFLTYFQNEAQLEKSRLLSDRFSAERPKGSFSTLEIQRTEQGDSAMYLCASSLGQGNTEAFFGQGTRLTVV.

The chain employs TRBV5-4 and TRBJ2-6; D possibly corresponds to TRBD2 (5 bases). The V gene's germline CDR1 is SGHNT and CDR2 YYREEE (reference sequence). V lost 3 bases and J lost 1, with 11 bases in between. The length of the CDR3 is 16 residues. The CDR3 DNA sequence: TGTGCCAGCAGCTCCAAGAGAGGGTCTGGGGCCAACGTCCTGACTTTC. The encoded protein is CASSSKRGSGANVLTF.

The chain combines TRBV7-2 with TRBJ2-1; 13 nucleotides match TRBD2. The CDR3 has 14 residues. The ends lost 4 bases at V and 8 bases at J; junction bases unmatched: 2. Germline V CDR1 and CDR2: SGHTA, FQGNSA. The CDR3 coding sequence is TGTGCCAGCAGCTCGGGACTAGCGGGATATGAGCAGTTCTTC. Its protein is CASSSGLAGYEQFF.

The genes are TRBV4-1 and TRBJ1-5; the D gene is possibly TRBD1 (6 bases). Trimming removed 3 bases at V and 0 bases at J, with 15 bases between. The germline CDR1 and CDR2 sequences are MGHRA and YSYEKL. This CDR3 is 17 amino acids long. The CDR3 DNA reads TGCGCCAGCAGCCAGGAACCTGGACAGACTAGCAATCAGCCCCAGCATTTT. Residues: CASSQEPGQTSNQPQHF.

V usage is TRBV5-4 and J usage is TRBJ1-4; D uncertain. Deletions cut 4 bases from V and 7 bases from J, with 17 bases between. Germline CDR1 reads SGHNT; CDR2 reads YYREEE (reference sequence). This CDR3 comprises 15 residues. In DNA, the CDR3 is TGTGCCAGCAGCGGAGGACGGTCTGTGGGTGAAAAACTGTTTTTT. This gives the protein CASSGGRSVGEKLFF.

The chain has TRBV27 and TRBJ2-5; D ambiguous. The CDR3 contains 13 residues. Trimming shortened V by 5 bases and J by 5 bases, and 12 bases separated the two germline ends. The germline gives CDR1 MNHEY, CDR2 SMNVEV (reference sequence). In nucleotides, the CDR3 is TGTGCCAGCAGTCCTTCCGAGTGGGAGACCCAGTACTTC. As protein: CASSPSEWETQYF.

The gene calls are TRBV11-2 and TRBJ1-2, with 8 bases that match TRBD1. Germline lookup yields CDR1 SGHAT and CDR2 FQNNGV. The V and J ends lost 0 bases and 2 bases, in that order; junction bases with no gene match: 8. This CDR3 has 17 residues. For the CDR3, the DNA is TGTGCCAGCAGCTTAGATCTACTGACAGGGGAGAACTATGGCTACACCTTC. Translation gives CASSLDLLTGENYGYTF.

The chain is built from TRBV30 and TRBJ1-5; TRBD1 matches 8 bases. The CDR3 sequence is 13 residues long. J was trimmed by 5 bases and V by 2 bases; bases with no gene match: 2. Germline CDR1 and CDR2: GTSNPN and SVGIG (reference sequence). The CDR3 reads CAWSPTGDQPQHF. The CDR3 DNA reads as TGTGCCTGGAGTCCGACAGGGGATCAGCCCCAGCATTTT. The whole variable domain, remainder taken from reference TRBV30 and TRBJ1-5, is SQTIHQWPATLVQPVGSPLSLECTVEGTSNPNLYWYRQAAGRGLQLLFYSVGIGQISSEVPQNLSASRPQDRQFILSSKKLLLSDSGFYLCAWSPTGDQPQHFGDGTRLSIL.

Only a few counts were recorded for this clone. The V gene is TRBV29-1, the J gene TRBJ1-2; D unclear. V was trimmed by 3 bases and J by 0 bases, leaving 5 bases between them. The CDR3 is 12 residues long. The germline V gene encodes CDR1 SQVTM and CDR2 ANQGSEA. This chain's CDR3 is CSVDRTNYGYTF. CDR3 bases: TGCAGCGTTGACAGGACTAACTATGGCTACACCTTC.

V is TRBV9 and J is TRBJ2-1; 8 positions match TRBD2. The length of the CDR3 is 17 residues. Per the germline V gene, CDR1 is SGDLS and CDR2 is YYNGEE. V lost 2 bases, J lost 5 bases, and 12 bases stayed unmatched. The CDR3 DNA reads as TGTGCCAGCAGCGTTCCCCAGGGGCTAGCGGGCCACAATGAGCAGTTCTTC. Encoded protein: CASSVPQGLAGHNEQFF.

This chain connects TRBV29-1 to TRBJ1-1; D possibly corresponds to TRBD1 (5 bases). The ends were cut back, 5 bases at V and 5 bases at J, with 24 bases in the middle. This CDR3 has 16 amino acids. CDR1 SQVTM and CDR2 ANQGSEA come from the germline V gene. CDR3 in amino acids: CSVYPSWQGTKTEAFF. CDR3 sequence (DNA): TGCAGCGTTTACCCATCATGGCAGGGAACGAAAACTGAAGCTTTCTTT.

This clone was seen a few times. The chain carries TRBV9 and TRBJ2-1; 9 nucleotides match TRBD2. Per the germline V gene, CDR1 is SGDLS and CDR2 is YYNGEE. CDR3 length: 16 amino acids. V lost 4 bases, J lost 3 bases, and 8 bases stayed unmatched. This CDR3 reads CASSPPGSGSYNEQFF. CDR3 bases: TGTGCCAGCAGCCCGCCGGGTAGCGGGAGCTACAATGAGCAGTTCTTC.

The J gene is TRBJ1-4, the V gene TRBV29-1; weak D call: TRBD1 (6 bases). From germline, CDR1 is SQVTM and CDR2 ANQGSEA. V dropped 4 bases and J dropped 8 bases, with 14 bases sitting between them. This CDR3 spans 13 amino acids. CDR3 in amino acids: CSVVGTGTEKLFF. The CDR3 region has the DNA TGCAGCGTTGTAGGCACAGGGACCGAAAAACTGTTTTTT.

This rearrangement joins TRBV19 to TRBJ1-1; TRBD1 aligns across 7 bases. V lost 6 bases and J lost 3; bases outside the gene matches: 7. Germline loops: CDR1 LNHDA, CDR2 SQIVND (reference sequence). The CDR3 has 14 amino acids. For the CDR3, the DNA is TGTGCCAGTAGGCAGGGGGGCCAGGACACTGAAGCTTTCTTT. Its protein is CASRQGGQDTEAFF.

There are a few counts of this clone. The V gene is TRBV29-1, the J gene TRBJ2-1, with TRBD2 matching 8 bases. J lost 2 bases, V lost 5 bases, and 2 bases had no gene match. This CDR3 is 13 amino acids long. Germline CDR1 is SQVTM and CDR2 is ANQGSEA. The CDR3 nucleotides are TGCAGCGTTAGGCGGGAGGCCTACAATGAGCAGTTCTTC. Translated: CSVRREAYNEQFF.